The 6 T cell receptor beta chains in this list originate from one sample, sequenced in a study of blood T cell repertoires in COVID-19. The protocol was immunoSEQ multiplex PCR, while the TCRdb copy is restricted to in-frame clones and leaves out a portion. The sample has about 95,000 clones, more than 80% seen once. Sequencing was carried out using peripheral blood. The receptors come from a middle-aged man with COVID-19, enrolled during active disease.

The gene calls are TRBV7-2 and TRBJ1-3; 7 bases match TRBD1. Trimming took 5 bases from V and 5 from J; bases not matched to a gene: 9. This CDR3 is 15 amino acids long. The germline V gene encodes CDR1 SGHTA and CDR2 FQGNSA. The chain's CDR3 is CASSIPGTARNTIYF. CDR3 DNA: TGTGCCAGCAGCATACCCGGGACAGCTAGAAACACCATATATTTT.

The chain combines TRBV4-3 with TRBJ2-3; TRBD2 matches 12 bases. The CDR3 covers 19 residues. V dropped 3 bases and J dropped 4; count of bases not matched to a gene: 14. Germline assignment: CDR1 LGHNA and CDR2 YSLEER. For the CDR3, the DNA is TGCGCCAGCAGCCAGAATCTAGCGGGGGGGCGGTCCTATTCAGATACGCAGTATTTT. Its translation is CASSQNLAGGRSYSDTQYF.

The V call is TRBV9, the J call TRBJ1-3; the D gene is possibly TRBD1 (5 bases). The germline V gene has CDR1 SGDLS and CDR2 YYNGEE. V lost 2 bases and J 4 bases, leaving 7 bases between the germline ends. This CDR3 comprises 13 residues. CDR3 sequence: CASSVDSGNTIYF. CDR3 bases: TGTGCCAGCAGCGTCGACAGCGGAAACACCATATATTTT.

This rearrangement joins TRBV4-1 to TRBJ2-7; TRBD2 is a possible D gene (5 bases). Germline V CDR1 and CDR2: MGHRA, YSYEKL. The V gene lost 1 base and the J gene lost 2 bases, with 15 bases spanning the gap. This CDR3 region has 16 residues. CDR3 in amino acids: CASSQVGKTGTYEQYF. The CDR3 DNA reads as TGCGCCAGCAGCCAAGTCGGAAAGACGGGAACCTACGAGCAGTACTTC.

The V and J genes are TRBV28 and TRBJ2-1; 8 nucleotides align to TRBD2. Germline values: CDR1 MDHEN, CDR2 SYDVKM. Losses at the gene ends were 8 bases for V and 9 bases for J; bases not matched to a gene: 15. The CDR3 consists of 15 residues. CDR3 amino acids: CASFPPRGGLGEQFF. The CDR3 DNA is TGTGCCAGCTTCCCACCCCGGGGGGGGCTCGGTGAGCAGTTCTTC.

The rearrangement uses TRBV24-1 and TRBJ2-3, with TRBD2 identical over 10 bases. The CDR3 runs to 15 residues. V lost 3 bases to trimming and J lost 8 bases; unmatched junction nucleotides: 7. Germline V CDR1 and CDR2: KGHDR, SFDVKD. CDR3 amino acids: CATSDQAGGQVTQYF. CDR3 bases: TGTGCCACCAGTGATCAAGCGGGGGGGCAAGTTACGCAGTATTTT.